Below are 7 T cell receptor beta chains sequenced from a single sample in a study of T cell changes during pregnancy in multiple sclerosis. This table comes from immunoSEQ multiplex PCR, and its TCRdb copy is limited to in-frame clones, with some not included. Among 30,000 to 40,000 clones listed, approximately 90% were seen once. Material: CD4+ T cells from peripheral blood mononuclear cells, obtained in the second trimester of pregnancy. These receptors were obtained from a female donor in good health, enrolled as a control in a pregnancy study.

The V gene is TRBV5-1, the J gene TRBJ1-1, with 11 bases fitting TRBD1. Germline CDR1 is SGHRS and CDR2 is YFSETQ. CDR3 length: 18 amino acids. Trimming took 4 bases from V and 3 from J; bases not matched to a gene: 14. CDR3 bases: TGCGCCAGCAGCCCGGGACAGGGGGTTGTAGAGACCTACACTGAAGCTTTCTTT. Protein: CASSPGQGVVETYTEAFF.

The V call is TRBV7-2, the J call TRBJ1-1; 8 nucleotides align to TRBD1. The trim removed 5 bases at V and 10 bases at J, leaving 6 bases unmatched. Germline CDR1 SGHTA, CDR2 FQGNSA. This CDR3 has 12 residues. In nucleotides, the CDR3 is TGTGCCAGCAGCCAAAACACAGGGGGAGCTTTCTTT. Translation: CASSQNTGGAFF.

The gene calls are TRBV19 and TRBJ1-1; tentative D call: TRBD1 (6 bases). There are 18 residues in the CDR3. CDR1 and CDR2 (germline): LNHDA, SQIVND (reference sequence). The germline V and J ends were trimmed by 4 bases and 1 base, with 22 bases remaining between them. The CDR3 protein is CASSTSPGTPHGNTEAFF. CDR3 DNA: TGTGCCAGTAGTACCTCCCCCGGGACACCTCACGGGAACACTGAAGCTTTCTTT.

The chain has TRBV6-5 and TRBJ1-2; 8 nucleotides agree with TRBD1. The CDR3 is 15 amino acids. The V segment lost 5 bases and the J segment 2 bases; nucleotides outside the gene matches: 7. CDR1 is MNHEY and CDR2 is SVGAGI in the germline V gene. The CDR3 is CASSPQGAGNYGYTF. In DNA, the CDR3 is TGTGCCAGCAGTCCTCAGGGGGCAGGCAACTATGGCTACACCTTC.

The CDR3 bases are TGTGCCAGTAGTATCATCCAGGGAAACATTCAGTACTTC. Protein product: CASSIIQGNIQYF. This chain connects TRBV19 to TRBJ2-4; D may be TRBD1 (5 bases). This CDR3 contains 13 residues. Per germline, CDR1 LNHDA and CDR2 SQIVND (reference sequence). The V end was cut by 3 bases, the J end by 6 bases, with 9 bases between.

The sample holds a few counts of this clone. This chain uses TRBV5-1 with TRBJ1-2; D unclear. From germline, CDR1 is SGHRS and CDR2 YFSETQ. This CDR3 spans 14 amino acids. The ends were cut back, 4 bases at V and 8 bases at J, with 18 bases in the middle. The CDR3 nucleotides are TGCGCCAGCAGCCTCGGGTCTTCCTCCCGCGGCTACACCTTC. Translated, it gives CASSLGSSSRGYTF.

The chain links TRBV5-1 to TRBJ2-5, with 10 bases matching TRBD2. The CDR3 runs 14 residues. CDR1 is SGHRS and CDR2 is YFSETQ in the germline V gene. The V segment lost 0 bases and the J segment 5 bases; nucleotides outside the gene matches: 1. The CDR3 sequence: CASSLASGGETQYF. Here the CDR3 DNA reads TGCGCCAGCAGCTTGGCTAGCGGGGGTGAGACCCAGTACTTC.